A selection of T cell receptor beta chains follows, all from one sample in a study of T cell changes during pregnancy in multiple sclerosis. The table came from immunoSEQ multiplex PCR; TCRdb's copy has only in-frame clones and leaves some out. This table has 54,000 or so clones, around 95% appearing once. The source material was CD4+ T cells from peripheral blood mononuclear cells, sampled before pregnancy. The receptors were gathered from a female donor with multiple sclerosis, enrolled in a pregnancy study. The CDR3 runs from the conserved cysteine through the conserved F or W. Each record gives: J gene, D gene, clone size, V gene, CDR3 protein, CDR3 DNA. A D gene is named only where the DNA matches it firmly. The size of a clone is reported for some rows only, either as once, few or many, or as a class for expanded clones.

j_gene: TRBJ2-6
d_gene: NA
abundance: NA
v_gene: TRBV25-1
CDR3aa: CASSEGGPGANVLTF
CDR3nt: TGTGCCAGCAGTGAAGGGGGCCCTGGGGCCAACGTCCTGACTTTC

j_gene: TRBJ1-1
d_gene: NA
abundance: few
v_gene: TRBV7-8
CDR3aa: CASSSYRNTEAFF
CDR3nt: TGTGCCAGCAGCTCGTACAGGAACACTGAAGCTTTCTTT

j_gene: TRBJ2-1
d_gene: NA
abundance: NA
v_gene: TRBV11-1
CDR3aa: CASSSRRSSYNEQFF
CDR3nt: TGTGCCAGCAGCTCCCGCAGGTCCTCCTACAATGAGCAGTTCTTC

j_gene: TRBJ2-7
d_gene: TRBD1
abundance: NA
v_gene: TRBV19
CDR3aa: CASGTGRSYEQYF
CDR3nt: TGTGCCAGTGGGACAGGGAGGTCCTACGAGCAGTACTTC

j_gene: TRBJ2-7
d_gene: TRBD2
abundance: NA
v_gene: TRBV15
CDR3aa: CATSRNSRGAYEQYF
CDR3nt: TGTGCCACCAGCAGAAATTCTCGGGGGGCCTACGAGCAGTACTTC

j_gene: TRBJ2-5
d_gene: NA
abundance: NA
v_gene: TRBV5-1
CDR3aa: CASSGPGLQETQYF
CDR3nt: TGCGCCAGCAGCGGCCCGGGACTGCAAGAGACCCAGTACTTC

j_gene: TRBJ2-2
d_gene: TRBD2
abundance: NA
v_gene: TRBV5-1
CDR3aa: CASSLLSGRNTGELFF
CDR3nt: TGCGCCAGCAGCTTGCTTAGCGGGCGAAACACCGGGGAGCTGTTTTTT

j_gene: TRBJ2-7
d_gene: NA
abundance: NA
v_gene: TRBV13
CDR3aa: CASSLSGGPFSYEQYF
CDR3nt: TGTGCCAGCAGCTTGTCAGGCGGGCCTTTTTCCTACGAGCAGTACTTC

j_gene: TRBJ1-5
d_gene: NA
abundance: NA
v_gene: TRBV30
CDR3aa: CAWSQLGQYNQPQHF
CDR3nt: TGTGCCTGGAGTCAACTCGGACAGTACAATCAGCCCCAGCATTTT

j_gene: TRBJ2-2
d_gene: TRBD1
abundance: NA
v_gene: TRBV6-1
CDR3aa: CASMRDRDTGELFF
CDR3nt: TGTGCCAGCATGAGGGACAGGGACACCGGGGAGCTGTTTTTT